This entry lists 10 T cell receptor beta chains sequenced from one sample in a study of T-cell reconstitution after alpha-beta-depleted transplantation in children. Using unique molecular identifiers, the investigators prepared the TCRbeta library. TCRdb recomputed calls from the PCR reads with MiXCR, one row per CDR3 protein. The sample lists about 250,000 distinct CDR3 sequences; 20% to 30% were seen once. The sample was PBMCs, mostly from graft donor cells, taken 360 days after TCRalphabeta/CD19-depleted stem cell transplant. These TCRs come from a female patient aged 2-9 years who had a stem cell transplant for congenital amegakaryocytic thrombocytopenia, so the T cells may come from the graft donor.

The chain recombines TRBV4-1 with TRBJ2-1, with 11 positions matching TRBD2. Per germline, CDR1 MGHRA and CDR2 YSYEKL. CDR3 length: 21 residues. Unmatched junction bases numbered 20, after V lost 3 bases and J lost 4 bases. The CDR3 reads CASSHLWGGPTSGERYNEQFF. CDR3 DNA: TGCGCCAGCAGCCACCTATGGGGTGGGCCGACTAGCGGGGAGCGATACAATGAGCAGTTCTTC.

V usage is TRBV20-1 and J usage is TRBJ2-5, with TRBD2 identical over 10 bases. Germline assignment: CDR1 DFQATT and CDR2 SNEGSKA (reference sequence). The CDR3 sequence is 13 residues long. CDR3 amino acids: CRGKAGGRGTQYF. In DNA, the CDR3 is TGCAGAGGAAAAGCGGGGGGGCGGGGGACCCAGTACTTC.

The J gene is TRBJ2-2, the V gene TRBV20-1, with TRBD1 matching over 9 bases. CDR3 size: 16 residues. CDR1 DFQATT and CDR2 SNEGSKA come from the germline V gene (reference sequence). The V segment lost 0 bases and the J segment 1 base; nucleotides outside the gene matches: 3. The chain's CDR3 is CSARDWGQGNTGELFF. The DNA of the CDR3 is TGCAGTGCTAGAGATTGGGGACAGGGGAACACCGGGGAGCTGTTTTTT.

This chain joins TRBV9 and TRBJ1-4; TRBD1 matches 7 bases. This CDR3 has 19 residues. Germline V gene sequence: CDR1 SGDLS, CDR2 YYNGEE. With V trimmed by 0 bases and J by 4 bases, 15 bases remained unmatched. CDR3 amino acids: CASSVEDRSSIDLNEKLFF. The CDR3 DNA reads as TGTGCCAGCAGCGTAGAGGACAGGTCAAGCATTGACCTTAATGAAAAACTGTTTTTT.

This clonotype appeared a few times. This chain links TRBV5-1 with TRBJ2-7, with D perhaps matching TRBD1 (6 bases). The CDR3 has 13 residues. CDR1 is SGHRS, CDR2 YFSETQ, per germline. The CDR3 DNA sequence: TGCGCTACTTCCCGGGACAACTCCTACGAGCAGTACTTC. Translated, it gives CATSRDNSYEQYF.

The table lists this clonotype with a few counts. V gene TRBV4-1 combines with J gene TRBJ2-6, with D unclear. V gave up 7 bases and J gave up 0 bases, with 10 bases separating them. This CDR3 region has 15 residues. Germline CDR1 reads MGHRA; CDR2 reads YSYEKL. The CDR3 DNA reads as TGCGCCAGCACCCGGCACAGCTCTGGGGCCAACGTCCTGACTTTC. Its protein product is CASTRHSSGANVLTF.

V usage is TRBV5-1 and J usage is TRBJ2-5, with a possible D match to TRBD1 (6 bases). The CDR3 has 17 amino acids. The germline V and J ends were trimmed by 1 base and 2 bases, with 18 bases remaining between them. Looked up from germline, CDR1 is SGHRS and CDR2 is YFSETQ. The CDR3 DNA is TGCGCCAGCAGCTTGTTGGCTACCGGACAGAAACAAGAGACCCAGTACTTC. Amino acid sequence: CASSLLATGQKQETQYF.

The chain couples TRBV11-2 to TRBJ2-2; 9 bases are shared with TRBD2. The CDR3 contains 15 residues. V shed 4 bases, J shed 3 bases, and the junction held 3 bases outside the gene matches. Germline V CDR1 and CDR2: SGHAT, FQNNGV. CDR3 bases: TGTGCCAGCAGCTCCCTAGCGGGGCACACCGGGGAGCTGTTTTTT. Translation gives CASSSLAGHTGELFF. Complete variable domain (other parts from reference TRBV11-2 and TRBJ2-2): EAGVAQSPRYKIIEKRQSVAFWCNPISGHATLYWYQQILGQGPKLLIQFQNNGVVDDSQLPKDRFSAERLKGVDSTLKIQPAKLEDSAVYLCASSSLAGHTGELFFGEGSRLTVL.

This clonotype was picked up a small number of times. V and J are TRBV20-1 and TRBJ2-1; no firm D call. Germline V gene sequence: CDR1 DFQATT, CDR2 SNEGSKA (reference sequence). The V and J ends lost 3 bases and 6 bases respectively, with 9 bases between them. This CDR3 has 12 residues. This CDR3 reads CSARRRSNEQFF. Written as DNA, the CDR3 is TGCAGTGCTAGGCGGCGCAGCAATGAGCAGTTCTTC.

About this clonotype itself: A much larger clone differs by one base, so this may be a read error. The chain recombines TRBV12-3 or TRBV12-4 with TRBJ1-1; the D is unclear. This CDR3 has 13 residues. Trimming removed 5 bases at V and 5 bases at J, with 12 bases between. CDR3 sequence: CASSANGGTEAFF. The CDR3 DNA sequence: TGTGCCAGCAGTGCGAATGGAGGGACTGAAGCTTTCTTT.